This entry describes one T cell receptor (beta chain). Participants spanned ages 18 to 89 years and resided in 20 to 25 US areas. Per the authors' pipeline: Estimates of nucleated cell counts were drawn from the amplification of reference gene primers. Only in-frame clones appear in the TCRdb table, and some are missing; sequencing was by immunoSEQ multiplex PCR. The D gene and trimming were derived from the DNA, and the V and J assignments and clone size from that table. Of approximately 290,000 clones in the sample, approximately 85% were seen once. Germline V gene lookup returns CDR1 SGHDT and CDR2 YYEEEE. The ends lost 4 bases at V and 9 bases at J; junction bases unmatched: 8. The CDR3 sequence is 14 residues long. These data are taken from a study of blood T cell repertoires in COVID-19. Background on the study: The United States, Italy and Spain provided the acute and convalescent COVID-19 samples. The analysed material was cDNA or gDNA that came from T cells, B-cell-depleted T cells, or PBMCs.

Sequences were obtained from PBMCs or T cells enriched from blood (not recorded which). This clonotype was sampled from a woman under 40 who had recovered from COVID-19. This chain connects TRBV5-6 to TRBJ2-5, with TRBD2 matching over 11 bases. CDR3 in amino acids: CASSHGTSGSAQYF. DNA for the CDR3: TGTGCCAGCAGCCACGGGACTAGCGGTTCGGCCCAGTACTTC.